This T cell receptor beta chain originates from a study of blood T cell repertoires in COVID-19. Turning to the study itself: The origin of the acute and convalescent COVID-19 samples was the United States, Italy and Spain. The cDNA or gDNA used as material had been derived from T cells, B-cell-depleted T cells, or PBMCs.

Deletions cut 9 bases from V and 0 bases from J, with 15 bases between. CDR1 ENHRY and CDR2 SYGVKD come from the germline V gene. The CDR3 covers 15 residues. As handled by the study authors: Scientists estimated how many nucleated cells there were by amplifying reference gene primers. Using immunoSEQ multiplex PCR, the repertoire was profiled, and TCRdb retains in-frame clones only, with some absent. The DNA was the basis for D and trimming; V, J and clone size are from that table. The table shows 200,000 or so clones, with approximately 85% occurring only once. The source of this sequence is a man aged 55 to 69 with acute or convalescent COVID-19. The chain uses TRBV10-3 and TRBJ2-1; D may be TRBD2 (6 bases). Material: peripheral blood. The CDR3 sequence is CAISPGDPSYNEQFF. CDR3 nucleotide sequence: TGTGCCATTTCGCCGGGGGACCCCTCCTACAATGAGCAGTTCTTC.